A selection of T cell receptor beta chains follows, all from one sample in a study of regulatory T cells in long-lasting Graves disease. TCRdb passed the multiplex PCR reads through MiXCR, listing each CDR3 protein once. This repertoire shows some 410,000 distinct CDR3 sequences, 16% found once; its top ten account for roughly 10%. These data also featured in a second study, about T cells in Graves' hyperthyroidism and ophthalmopathy.

Sample: peripheral blood mononuclear cells (PBMCs), taken at new diagnosis, from a patient treated with antithyroid drugs. The receptors were sampled from a woman aged 30 to 39 with Graves disease. The CDR3 runs from the conserved cysteine through the conserved F or W. The D gene is left open where the match is weak. Part of the rows lack a size; the others show once, few, many or a class for expanded clones.

>many|.|TRBV24-1|TRBJ2-3|17
TGTGCCACCAGTGATTTTGGACTATCAGGGGGCACAGATACGCAGTATTTT
CATSDFGLSGGTDTQYF
>many|.|TRBV27|TRBJ2-3|11
TGTGCCAGCAGTTCCGTCAACGTGTGGTATTTT
CASSSVNVWYF
>many|.|TRBV7-2|TRBJ1-5|15
TGTGCCAGCAGCTTACGGACAGCAGCCTATCAGCCCCAGCATTTT
CASSLRTAAYQPQHF
>many|.|TRBV7-9|TRBJ2-7|13
TGTGCCAGCAGCCCCCCCGTATGGATCGAGCAGTACTTC
CASSPPVWIEQYF
>few|TRBD1|TRBV19|TRBJ1-5|13
TGTGCCAGTAGACCGACAGGGGGTCAGCCCCAGCATTTT
CASRPTGGQPQHF
>many|.|TRBV27|TRBJ2-7|12
TGTGCCAGCAGTGGTGGAGTCTACGAGCAGTACTTC
CASSGGVYEQYF
>many|TRBD1|TRBV28|TRBJ1-1|16
TGTGCCAGCAGTTCCTCAGGACAGGGTGGAGACACTGAAGCTTTCTTT
CASSSSGQGGDTEAFF
>.|.|TRBV12-3/TRBV12-4|TRBJ1-3|16
TGTGCCAGCAGTACCCATTCCGGGGGCGGAGGAAACACCATATATTTT
CASSTHSGGGGNTIYF
>many|TRBD2|TRBV28|TRBJ2-5|16
TGTGCCAGCAGTTCCCTCCTTACTAGCGGAGGGGAGACCCAGTACTTC
CASSSLLTSGGETQYF
>.|TRBD2|TRBV19|TRBJ2-3|15
TGTGCCAGTAGTCGGTCGCGGGAGGGTGGAGATACGCAGTATTTT
CASSRSREGGDTQYF